The 26 T cell receptor beta chains listed next were all sequenced from one sample in a study. Treg sorting used a CD4+CD25+CD127-/low gate. TCRdb reprocessed the 5' RACE reads with MiXCR, giving one entry per CDR3 protein. The repertoire consists of approximately 40,000 distinct CDR3 sequences, with less than 25% occurring once and the leading ten covering approximately 4%. Sequenced sample: Tregs sorted from blood. Every receptor here comes from a female donor with breast cancer.

This clonotype was seen many times. This chain links TRBV7-2 with TRBJ2-7; 7 bases match TRBD1. The CDR3 loop spans 14 amino acids. Germline assignment: CDR1 SGHTA and CDR2 FQGNSA. After removal of 3 bases from V and 2 bases from J, the junction contained 4 bases not matched to a gene. In DNA, the CDR3 is TGTGCCAGCAGCTTCATAGGGGGCCCCTACGAGCAGTACTTC. Amino acids: CASSFIGGPYEQYF.

This clonotype appeared a few times. The V and J genes are TRBV7-2 and TRBJ2-3; 11 bases are a match to TRBD2. V lost 3 bases to trimming and J lost 6 bases; unmatched junction nucleotides: 5. The CDR3 extends over 15 amino acids. Germline CDR1 reads SGHTA; CDR2 reads FQGNSA. CDR3 bases: TGTGCCAGCAGCTTCCCCGGGACTAGCGGCGATACGCAGTATTTT. Its protein product is CASSFPGTSGDTQYF.

For this clonotype: Given the absence of the conserved phenylalanine or tryptophan at the CDR3 end, a read error is likely. V gene TRBV9 combines with J gene TRBJ2-7; 7 bases align to TRBD1. Germline V lookup: CDR1 SGDLS, CDR2 YYNGEE. This CDR3 comprises 15 residues. V lost 4 bases, J lost 3 bases, and 10 bases stayed unmatched. The CDR3 sequence is CASSSTGSNLYEQYS. The DNA of the CDR3 is TGTGCCAGCAGCTCGACAGGGTCAAACCTCTACGAGCAGTACTCC.

The chain combines TRBV25-1 with TRBJ2-7; D tentatively reads TRBD1 or TRBD2 (5 bases each). Per germline, CDR1 MGHDK and CDR2 SYGVNS. This CDR3 has 14 residues. V lost 2 bases and J lost 5, with 13 bases in between. CDR3 nucleotide sequence: TGTGCCAGCAGTGAAAGGGACCAATTTAACGAGCAGTACTTC. It encodes CASSERDQFNEQYF.

Note on this clonotype: At one end the junction does not follow the germline gene, possibly because of a read error. This chain connects TRBV9 to TRBJ2-3, with TRBD2 matching over 10 bases. CDR3 size: 15 residues. Germline assignment: CDR1 SGDLS and CDR2 YYNGEE. CDR3 sequence: CASSVAGTSADTRYF. In nucleotides, the CDR3 is TGTGCCAGCAGCGTAGCGGGGACTAGCGCAGATACGCGGTATTTT.

As concerns this clonotype: This sequence may be a read error, since a much larger clone differs from it by one base. The chain combines TRBV29-1 with TRBJ2-5; either TRBD1 or TRBD2 may fit D (5 bases each). Germline V gene sequence: CDR1 SQVTM, CDR2 ANQGSEA. The CDR3 is 14 amino acids. The CDR3 bases are TGCAACGTTGAGCGGACACTAAGTCAAGAGACCCAGTACTTC. Protein sequence: CNVERTLSQETQYF.

To note about this clonotype: This clone may be a read error of a much larger clone one base away. This is likely a read error, given that the CDR3 carries no conserved phenylalanine or tryptophan at its end. The chain links TRBV7-7 to TRBJ2-5; 11 nucleotides agree with TRBD2. Germline assignment: CDR1 SSHAT and CDR2 FNYEAQ (reference sequence). J lost 7 bases, V lost 5 bases, and 24 bases had no gene match. The CDR3 has 20 residues. The CDR3 sequence is CASSELPGGLADAYSGTQYS. In DNA, the CDR3 is TGTGCCAGCAGCGAACTACCCGGGGGACTAGCGGACGCATATTCGGGGACCCAGTACTCC.

This rearrangement joins TRBV11-2 to TRBJ2-7; weak D call: TRBD1 (5 bases). This CDR3 spans 14 amino acids. Germline V gene lookup returns CDR1 SGHAT and CDR2 FQNNGV. V was clipped by 0 bases and J by 4 bases, with 10 bases between them. CDR3 amino acids: CASSLDGQLYEQYF. The DNA of the CDR3 is TGTGCCAGCAGCTTAGATGGACAACTATACGAGCAGTACTTC.

A few counts support this clonotype. The chain couples TRBV24-1 to TRBJ1-2, with D perhaps TRBD1 (6 bases). The V end lost 4 bases, the J end lost 0 bases, and 8 bases lay between the germline ends. The CDR3 contains 14 residues. Looked up from germline, CDR1 is KGHDR and CDR2 is SFDVKD. The CDR3 protein is CATSDRTANYGYTF. For the CDR3, the DNA is TGTGCCACCAGTGACCGGACAGCTAACTATGGCTACACCTTC.

Details on this clonotype: A read error may be the cause here, since a much bigger clone is one base away. V usage is TRBV20-1 and J usage is TRBJ2-1; the D is unclear. The CDR3 runs to 13 residues. CDR1 is DFQATT, CDR2 SNEGSKA, per germline (reference sequence). CDR3 DNA: TGCAGTGCTAGAGCGGTGGCGCGCCCTGAGCAGTCCTTC. Its protein is CSARAVARPEQSF.

This clonotype was seen ten or more times. The chain employs TRBV20-1 and TRBJ2-7, with D hard to call. V lost 6 bases and J 5 bases, leaving 11 bases between the germline ends. Germline V CDR1 and CDR2: DFQATT, SNEGSKA (reference sequence). The CDR3 extends over 11 amino acids. The chain's CDR3 is CSAPLGHEQYF. The CDR3 bases are TGCAGTGCCCCGTTGGGCCACGAGCAGTACTTC.

This chain connects TRBV9 to TRBJ2-7, with D perhaps matching TRBD1 or TRBD2 (5 bases each). CDR1 is SGDLS, CDR2 YYNGEE, per germline. The CDR3 sequence is 15 residues long. Trimming shortened V by 2 bases and J by 12 bases, and 24 bases separated the two germline ends. The CDR3 bases are TGTGCCAGCAGCGTGGCACCGGGACCGCCGCTCTCTCTGTACTTC. It codes for CASSVAPGPPLSLYF.

As concerns this clonotype: Compared with germline, one end of the junction differs, possibly owing to a read error. The CDR3 here is CASSQDSWAASIQPQHF. CDR3 coding DNA: TGTGCCAGCAGCCAAGATAGTTGGGCGGCTAGCATTCAGCCCCAGCATTTT. The rearrangement links TRBV4-2 to TRBJ1-5; D gene ambiguous. Germline CDR1 reads LGHNA; CDR2 reads YNFKEQ. The CDR3 runs to 17 residues.

This clonotype was seen only a few times. One base away lies a much larger clone, so this may be a sequencing read error. The gene calls are TRBV4-1 and TRBJ1-5; D gene unclear. This CDR3 has 14 amino acids. CDR1 and CDR2 from the germline V gene are MGHRA and YSYEKL. DNA for the CDR3: TGCACCAGCAGCCCGAACGAAGGATGGCAGCCCCAGCATTTT. Protein sequence: CTSSPNEGWQPQHF.

In this sample, this clonotype turned up many times. V usage is TRBV12-3 or TRBV12-4 and J usage is TRBJ2-3; D uncertain. With 6 bases removed from V and 4 bases from J, the gap between germline ends came to 11 bases. This CDR3 has 13 amino acids. CDR3 sequence: CASSRNNADTQYF. CDR3 nucleotides: TGTGCCAGCAGCCGAAACAACGCAGATACGCAGTATTTT.

Concerning this clonotype: An end of the junction differs from the germline gene, which may be a read error. This rearrangement joins TRBV6-5 to TRBJ1-5; no reliable D call. The length of the CDR3 is 14 residues. CDR1 MNHEY and CDR2 SVGAGI come from the germline V gene. CDR3 bases: TGTACCAGCAGTGGTAAATGGTCGGATCAGCCCCAGCATTTT. Protein product: CTSSGKWSDQPQHF.

At least ten counts were recorded for this clonotype. The chain is built from TRBV28 and TRBJ2-7; perhaps TRBD1 as D (6 bases). In germline, CDR1 is MDHEN, CDR2 SYDVKM. This CDR3 has 13 amino acids. V was trimmed by 8 bases and J by 3 bases, leaving 14 bases between them. CDR3 bases: TGTGCCAGCTGGGGACACCCCGGCTACGAGCAGTACTTC. Its translation is CASWGHPGYEQYF. Together with reference TRBV28 and TRBJ2-7, the CDR3 gives the full variable domain: DVKVTQSSRYLVKRTGEKVFLECVQDMDHENMFWYRQDPGLGLRLIYFSYDVKMKEKGDIPEGYSVSREKKERFSLILESASTNQTSMYLCASWGHPGYEQYFGPGTRLTVT.

The chain uses TRBV7-9 and TRBJ2-7; 8 bases are shared with TRBD1. After removal of 2 bases from V and 1 base from J, the junction contained 7 bases not matched to a gene. Germline-derived CDR1 and CDR2 are SEHNR and FQNEAQ (reference sequence). This CDR3 has 16 amino acids. The CDR3: CASSLMNRGISYEQYF. CDR3 coding DNA: TGTGCCAGCAGCTTAATGAACAGGGGGATTTCCTACGAGCAGTACTTC.

This chain links TRBV3-1 with TRBJ2-7; TRBD2 matches at 12 bases. The CDR3 loop spans 17 amino acids. From germline, CDR1 is LGHDT and CDR2 YNNKEL (reference sequence). V was clipped by 1 base and J by 3 bases; unmatched bases: 7. The CDR3 loop reads CASSQGQTLAGGYEQYF. CDR3 DNA: TGTGCCAGCAGCCAAGGACAAACACTAGCGGGAGGCTACGAGCAGTACTTC.

In its sample, this clonotype was seen many times. The V and J genes are TRBV5-1 and TRBJ1-1; maybe TRBD1 (6 bases). Per the germline V gene, CDR1 is SGHRS and CDR2 is YFSETQ. Trimming stripped 3 bases from V and 1 base from J, with 10 bases between. CDR3 length: 14 residues. CDR3 amino acids: CASSWRGANTEAFF. CDR3 coding DNA: TGCGCCAGCAGCTGGAGGGGGGCGAACACTGAAGCTTTCTTT.

The chain has TRBV9 and TRBJ2-7; 14 bases match TRBD2. Germline V gene data show CDR1 as SGDLS and CDR2 as YYNGEE. J lost 5 bases, V lost 4 bases, and 2 bases had no gene match. The CDR3 extends over 14 amino acids. CDR3 region: CASSLGLAGDEQYF. The CDR3 region has the DNA TGTGCCAGCAGCTTGGGACTAGCGGGAGACGAGCAGTACTTC. Variable domain in full (rest from reference TRBV9 and TRBJ2-7): DSGVTQTPKHLITATGQRVTLRCSPRSGDLSVYWYQQSLDQGLQFLIQYYNGEERAKGNILERFSAQQFPDLHSELNLSSLELGDSALYFCASSLGLAGDEQYFGPGTRLTVT.

This clonotype was observed a few times. V gene TRBV6-1 combines with J gene TRBJ1-2, with D perhaps TRBD1 (5 bases). CDR3 length equals 14 residues. V lost 7 bases and J lost 3, with 15 bases in between. Germline assignment: CDR1 MNHNS and CDR2 SASEGT. The CDR3 DNA sequence: TGTGCCAGCACTTCGGTTAGGGGCGACTATGGCTACACCTTC. Protein product: CASTSVRGDYGYTF.

The J gene is TRBJ1-6, the V gene TRBV15; D perhaps matches TRBD1 (6 bases). The CDR3 totals 17 residues. V was shortened by 1 base and J by 2 bases, with 12 bases between the two germline ends. The germline V gene encodes CDR1 LNHNV and CDR2 YYDKDF (reference sequence). CDR3 amino acids: CATSRGPQGPYNSPLHF. DNA for the CDR3: TGTGCCACCAGCAGAGGACCACAGGGACCCTATAATTCACCCCTCCACTTT.

Regarding this clonotype: A read error may explain this, as a much larger clone is one base away. A read error is likely, as this CDR3 ends without the conserved phenylalanine or tryptophan. V gene TRBV6-5 combines with J gene TRBJ1-5, with a tentative D call TRBD1 (6 bases). In germline, CDR1 is MNHEY, CDR2 SVGAGI. The CDR3 is 15 residues long. Trimming shortened V by 5 bases and J by 1 base, and 12 bases separated the two germline ends. For the CDR3, the DNA is TGTGCCAGCAGTACGGGGGCGGGGAGCAATCAGCCCCAGCATTGT. Translated, it gives CASSTGAGSNQPQHC.

The chain uses TRBV9 and TRBJ2-7, with TRBD2 matching over 7 bases. Germline V CDR1 and CDR2: SGDLS, YYNGEE. Germline trimming cut 4 bases from V and 4 bases from J; bases unmatched to any gene: 11. CDR3 length equals 15 residues. The CDR3 DNA reads TGTGCCAGCAGCTCTTTCATCGGGGGGACTTACGAGCAGTACTTC. Protein sequence: CASSSFIGGTYEQYF.

The chain recombines TRBV9 with TRBJ2-2, with no clear D. The CDR3 totals 14 residues. The V end lost 5 bases, the J end lost 2 bases, and 10 bases lay between the germline ends. Germline CDR1 and CDR2: SGDLS and YYNGEE. The CDR3 region is CASRRATNTGELFF. The CDR3 nucleotides are TGTGCCAGCAGGAGAGCGACAAACACCGGGGAGCTGTTTTTT.